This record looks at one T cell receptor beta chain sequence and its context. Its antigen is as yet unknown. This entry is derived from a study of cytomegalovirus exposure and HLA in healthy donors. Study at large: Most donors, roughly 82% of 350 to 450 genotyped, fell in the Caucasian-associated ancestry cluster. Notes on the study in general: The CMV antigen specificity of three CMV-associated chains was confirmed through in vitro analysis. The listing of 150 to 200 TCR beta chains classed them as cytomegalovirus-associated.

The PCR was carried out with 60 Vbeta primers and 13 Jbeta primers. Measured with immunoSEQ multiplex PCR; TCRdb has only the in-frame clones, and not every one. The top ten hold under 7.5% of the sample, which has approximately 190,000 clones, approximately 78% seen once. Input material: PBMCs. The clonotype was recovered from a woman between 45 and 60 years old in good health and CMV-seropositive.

The DNA of the CDR3 is TGTGCCAGCAGCTTAGGGGCAGCCTACGAGCAGTACTTC. This sequence encodes CASSLGAAYEQYF. The chain recombines TRBV11-1 with TRBJ2-7; D remains unclear. The CDR3 is 13 residues long. CDR1 is SGHAT and CDR2 is FQDESV in the germline V gene (reference sequence). The V end lost 1 base, the J end lost 2 bases, and 6 bases lay between the germline ends.